The next 10 T cell receptor beta chains were all read from a single sample in a study of blood T cell repertoires in COVID-19. The assay was immunoSEQ multiplex PCR, and TCRdb's table has in-frame clones only and misses some. In the table there are some 200,000 clones, around 86% of which are singletons. The sample taken for sequencing was peripheral blood. All receptors derive from a man at least 80 years old with acute or convalescent COVID-19.

The chain links TRBV29-1 to TRBJ1-5; the match to TRBD1 covers 8 bases. This CDR3 region has 14 residues. Trimming cost V 6 bases and J 0 bases; bases outside gene matches: 4. Germline CDR1 is SQVTM and CDR2 is ANQGSEA. The CDR3 protein is CSVGQGNSNQPQHF. The CDR3 DNA sequence: TGCAGCGTAGGACAGGGAAATAGCAATCAGCCCCAGCATTTT.

A single count supports this clone. V and J are TRBV18 and TRBJ1-5; TRBD1 matches at 11 bases. Germline trimming cut 4 bases from V and 5 bases from J; bases unmatched to any gene: 7. This CDR3 is built from 16 residues. CDR1 is KGHSH and CDR2 is LQKENI in the germline V gene. CDR3: CASSLVPGQGDQPQHF. In DNA form, the CDR3 reads TGTGCCAGCTCACTCGTCCCGGGACAGGGGGATCAGCCCCAGCATTTT.

This sequence joins TRBV19 and TRBJ2-1; 9 nucleotides match TRBD2. The CDR3 is 14 residues long. Germline V gene data show CDR1 as LNHDA and CDR2 as SQIVND (reference sequence). J lost 10 bases, V lost 3 bases, and 7 bases had no gene match. The CDR3 nucleotides read TGTGCCAGTAGTATCGAGACTAGCGGAGGAGAGCAGTTCTTC. Translation gives CASSIETSGGEQFF.

The V and J genes are TRBV5-1 and TRBJ2-1; TRBD2 matches 12 bases. CDR1 is SGHRS and CDR2 is YFSETQ in the germline V gene. This CDR3 is built from 15 residues. V trimming: 5 bases; J trimming: 4 bases; junction bases outside the gene matches: 4. The CDR3 spells CASSKLAGGYNEQFF. The CDR3 nucleotides read TGCGCCAGCAGTAAACTAGCGGGAGGTTACAATGAGCAGTTCTTC.

This chain joins TRBV6-5 and TRBJ1-6; the D is unclear. The CDR3 extends over 12 amino acids. CDR1 is MNHEY, CDR2 SVGAGI, per germline. Between the trimmed V and J ends, which lost 7 bases and 9 bases, there was a span of 10 bases. The CDR3 is CASKEGGSPLHF. DNA for the CDR3: TGTGCCAGCAAGGAAGGAGGTTCACCCCTCCACTTT.

This sequence joins TRBV19 and TRBJ1-4; 7 bases align to TRBD1. Looked up from germline, CDR1 is LNHDA and CDR2 is SQIVND (reference sequence). The CDR3 runs 21 residues. Trimming cost V 0 bases and J 7 bases; bases outside gene matches: 23. CDR3 nucleotide sequence: TGTGCCAGTAGTATAGAGATCTTACGGGACAGTAGAACCGCGGCGGCTGAAAAACTGTTTTTT. Protein: CASSIEILRDSRTAAAEKLFF.

The chain combines TRBV29-1 with TRBJ1-2, with TRBD1 as a possible D gene (5 bases). CDR1 is SQVTM, CDR2 ANQGSEA, per germline. This CDR3 is built from 11 residues. The V and J ends lost 5 bases and 6 bases respectively, with 10 bases between them. The DNA for the CDR3 is TGCAGCGTTACCGACAGCAATGGCTACACCTTC. Translated, it gives CSVTDSNGYTF.

The chain carries TRBV2 and TRBJ2-5; 10 nucleotides line up with TRBD1. Germline lookup yields CDR1 SNHLY and CDR2 FYNNEI. The V segment lost 5 bases and the J segment 5 bases; nucleotides outside the gene matches: 2. The CDR3 contains 13 residues. CDR3 in amino acids: CASSPDRGETQYF. DNA for the CDR3: TGTGCCAGCAGTCCGGACAGGGGGGAGACCCAGTACTTC.

This chain's CDR3 is CASSPRTSGSSGELFF. The DNA for the CDR3 is TGTGCCAGCAGCCCTCGGACTAGCGGGAGTTCCGGGGAGCTGTTTTTT. The chain employs TRBV7-3 and TRBJ2-2; the match to TRBD2 covers 13 bases. This CDR3 is built from 16 residues. CDR1 SGHTA and CDR2 FQGTGA come from the germline V gene. V lost 5 bases and J lost 6; bases outside the gene matches: 6.

This clone has just one count. The CDR3 loop is CASSRGSTDTQYF. CDR3 nucleotides: TGTGCCAGCAGCCGCGGGAGCACAGATACGCAGTATTTT. V and J are TRBV7-9 and TRBJ2-3; D perhaps matches TRBD2 (5 bases). Per germline, CDR1 SEHNR and CDR2 FQNEAQ (reference sequence). Deletions cut 5 bases from V and 0 bases from J, with 6 bases between. The CDR3 totals 13 residues.